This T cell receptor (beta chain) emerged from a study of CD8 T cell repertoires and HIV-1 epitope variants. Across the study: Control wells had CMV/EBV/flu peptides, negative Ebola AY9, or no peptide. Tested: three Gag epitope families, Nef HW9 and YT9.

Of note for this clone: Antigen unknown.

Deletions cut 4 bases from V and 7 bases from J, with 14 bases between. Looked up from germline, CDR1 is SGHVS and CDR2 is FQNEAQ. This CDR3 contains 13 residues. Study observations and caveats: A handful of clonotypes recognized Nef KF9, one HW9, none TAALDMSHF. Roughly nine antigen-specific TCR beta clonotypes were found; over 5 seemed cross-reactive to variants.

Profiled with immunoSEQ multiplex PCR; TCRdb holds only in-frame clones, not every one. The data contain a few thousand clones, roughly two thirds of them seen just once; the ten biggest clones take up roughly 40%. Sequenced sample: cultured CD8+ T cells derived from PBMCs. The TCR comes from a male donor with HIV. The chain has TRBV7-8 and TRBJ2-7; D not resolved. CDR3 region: CASSSEVTEEQYF. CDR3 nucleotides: TGTGCCAGCAGCTCTGAGGTCACCGAGGAGCAGTACTTC.